The TCR beta chain described here comes from a study of regulatory dendritic cells for organ transplantation. The assay was immunoSEQ multiplex PCR, and TCRdb's table has in-frame clones only and misses some. The sample comprises some 35,000 clones, approximately 90% of which are singletons, and over 0.09% rests with the top ten. The germline V gene has CDR1 LGHNA and CDR2 YSLEER. The CDR3 consists of 14 residues. Deletions cut 1 base from V and 1 base from J, with 7 bases between. Memory T cells were CD45RO+, naive were CD45RA+, sorted by FACS. In this sample, this clone turned up once. Its antigen is unidentified. Whole-study results and caveats: Memory CD8+ clonal expansion seemed more limited with regulatory than mature dendritic cells. Memory CD8+ T cells were the most oligoclonal; naive cells were highly diverse.

Sequenced sample: naive CD8+ T cells from blood. Subset specified: CD45RA+ naive T cells. The sequence was collected from a human donor in good health. V gene TRBV4-3 combines with J gene TRBJ1-2, with D uncertain. This CDR3 reads CASSQVAGNYGYTF. The DNA of the CDR3 is TGCGCCAGCAGCCAAGTTGCGGGTAACTATGGCTACACCTTC.